Shown below are 23 T cell receptor beta chains from a single sample sequenced in a study of CD8 T cells in ankylosing spondylitis. TCRdb processed the 5' RACE reads anew with MiXCR; each CDR3 protein has one entry. This sample has 240,000 or so distinct CDR3 sequences, with around 10% found just once. Sequenced input: blood, either unsorted or a sorted T cell fraction (not recorded which). These receptors were collected from a male donor with ankylosing spondylitis or in good health (not recorded which).

With regard to this clonotype: Given a much more abundant clone one base away, this may be a read error. V gene TRBV11-2 combines with J gene TRBJ2-1, with TRBD1 matching over 7 bases. This CDR3 is built from 17 residues. The V gene's germline CDR1 is SGHAT and CDR2 FQNNGV. This CDR3 reads CVSSFFPGQLTYNEQFF. In nucleotides, the CDR3 is TGTGTCAGCAGCTTCTTCCCGGGACAGCTGACGTACAATGAGCAGTTCTTC.

The table lists this clonotype with many counts. J is TRBJ1-2 and V is TRBV14; D not certain. V was clipped by 0 bases and J by 6 bases, with 17 bases between them. CDR1 is SGHDN and CDR2 is FVKESK in the germline V gene. The CDR3 covers 16 residues. CDR3 DNA: TGTGCCAGCAGCCAAGATCAGGAGGGCTCCAAAAATGGCTACACCTTC. Protein sequence: CASSQDQEGSKNGYTF.

Details on this clonotype: This may be a read error, as it is one base from a much larger clone. This chain links TRBV7-9 with TRBJ2-7; D gene ambiguous. This CDR3 comprises 13 residues. Germline loops: CDR1 SEHNR, CDR2 FQNEAQ (reference sequence). CDR3 region: CVSTHGGLGEQYF. The CDR3 bases are TGTGTCAGCACCCATGGTGGGTTGGGCGAGCAGTACTTC.

This clonotype was seen a few times. The rearrangement uses TRBV7-6 and TRBJ2-7, with D hard to call. CDR1 SGHVS and CDR2 FNYEAQ come from the germline V gene. V was clipped by 2 bases and J by 1 base, with 6 bases between them. The CDR3 runs 13 residues. The CDR3 nucleotides read TGTGCCAGCAGCTTATTGGGGTCCTACGAGCAGTACTTC. It translates to CASSLLGSYEQYF.

This clonotype was detected many times. V gene TRBV24-1 combines with J gene TRBJ2-3; 14 positions match TRBD2. The junction had 9 bases not matched to a gene; V was cut back by 2 bases and J by 6 bases. CDR1 is KGHDR and CDR2 is SFDVKD in the germline V gene. This CDR3 has 18 amino acids. CDR3 region: CATSDSGLAGGLLDTQYF. The CDR3 coding sequence is TGTGCCACCAGTGATTCAGGACTAGCGGGAGGTCTCCTGGATACGCAGTATTTT.

The sample holds a few counts of this clonotype. Germline is not matched at one junction end, which may reflect a read error. This chain connects TRBV6-4 to TRBJ2-1; the D is unclear. There are 11 residues in the CDR3. Germline CDR1 MRHNA, CDR2 SNTAGT. CDR3 bases: TGTGCCAGGACTCCTGGGTCAGAGTTTATGTTC. Translated: CARTPGSEFMF.

This sequence joins TRBV15 and TRBJ1-1; weak D call: TRBD1 (6 bases). V was shortened by 2 bases and J by 7 bases, with 14 bases between the two germline ends. Germline-derived CDR1 and CDR2 are LNHNV and YYDKDF (reference sequence). This CDR3 contains 14 residues. The CDR3 bases are TGTGCCACCAGCAGACAAACAGGGAGCGTTGAAGCTTTCTTT. Protein sequence: CATSRQTGSVEAFF.

This clonotype has more than one count but fewer than ten. The rearrangement links TRBV5-1 to TRBJ2-3; 9 bases are shared with TRBD2. J lost 1 base, V lost 6 bases, and 6 bases had no gene match. The CDR3 is made up of 15 amino acids. Germline-derived CDR1 and CDR2 are SGHRS and YFSETQ. The CDR3 region is CASKDTSGRTDTQYF. The CDR3 nucleotides read TGCGCCAGCAAGGATACTAGCGGGCGCACAGATACGCAGTATTTT.

This clonotype was recorded at least ten times. The V call is TRBV20-1, the J call TRBJ2-1; TRBD2 matches 11 bases. This CDR3 comprises 18 residues. The V segment lost 3 bases and the J segment 7 bases; nucleotides outside the gene matches: 17. Germline CDR1 is DFQATT and CDR2 is SNEGSKA (reference sequence). CDR3 DNA sequence: TGCAGTGCTAGTTCCGAATGGACTAGCGGGTGGATTTGGAATGAGCAGTTCTTC. This sequence encodes CSASSEWTSGWIWNEQFF.

This clonotype occurred many times. The V gene is TRBV10-3, the J gene TRBJ2-2; D not certain. The germline gives CDR1 ENHRY, CDR2 SYGVKD. The V and J ends lost 3 bases and 2 bases respectively, with 7 bases between them. The CDR3 is made up of 14 amino acids. The CDR3 region is CAISDGLNTGELFF. The CDR3 DNA reads as TGTGCCATCAGTGACGGGCTAAACACCGGGGAGCTGTTTTTT.

This clonotype was recorded many times. The V gene is TRBV20-1, the J gene TRBJ2-7; TRBD2 is a possible D gene (7 bases). Germline lookup yields CDR1 DFQATT and CDR2 SNEGSKA (reference sequence). V shed 6 bases and J shed 2 bases, with 17 bases lying between them. The CDR3 consists of 14 residues. CDR3 in amino acids: CSAVTGREPYEQYF. The CDR3 nucleotides read TGCAGTGCGGTTACAGGGAGGGAGCCCTACGAGCAGTACTTC.

Details on this clonotype: A read error may explain this, as a much larger clone is one base away. The rearrangement uses TRBV7-6 and TRBJ1-3; TRBD1 might be the D (5 bases). Germline CDR1 reads SGHVS; CDR2 reads FNYEAQ. This CDR3 spans 16 amino acids. Here the CDR3 DNA reads TGTGCCACCAGCTTAGCGGGGGGTCCCTCTGGAAACACCATATATTTT. It specifies CATSLAGGPSGNTIYF. Filled out from reference TRBV7-6 and TRBJ1-3, the complete variable domain reads GAGVSQSPRYKVTKRGQDVALRCDPISGHVSLYWYRQALGQGPEFLTYFNYEAQQDKSGLPNDRFSAERPEGSISTLTIQRTEQRDSAMYRCATSLAGGPSGNTIYFGEGSWLTVV.

This clonotype was counted between two and nine times. The chain links TRBV12-3 or TRBV12-4 to TRBJ2-5; TRBD2 matches at 7 bases. The CDR3 consists of 13 residues. The J segment lost 4 bases and the V segment lost 7 bases, leaving 6 bases of the junction unmatched. The CDR3 loop is CASMPGGLETQYF. The CDR3 bases are TGTGCCAGCATGCCGGGGGGACTAGAGACCCAGTACTTC.

This clonotype was seen many times. This chain uses TRBV5-1 with TRBJ1-2, with D possibly TRBD1 on 5 matching bases. The CDR3 covers 15 residues. CDR1 SGHRS and CDR2 YFSETQ come from the germline V gene. V was trimmed by 2 bases and J by 0 bases, leaving 11 bases between them. This CDR3 reads CASSFTGLPNYGYTF. CDR3 coding DNA: TGCGCCAGCAGCTTCACGGGGCTACCTAACTATGGCTACACCTTC.

The table lists this clonotype with many counts. This chain uses TRBV20-1 with TRBJ1-2; D might be TRBD1 (5 bases). CDR1 is DFQATT, CDR2 SNEGSKA, per germline (reference sequence). This CDR3 contains 18 residues. Trimming took off 3 bases at V and 2 bases at J, with 25 bases between the two ends. As DNA, the CDR3 is TGCAGTGCTAGCGGGGCAGGGTCCCCAAGCGAGAAGAACTATGGCTACACCTTC. It translates to CSASGAGSPSEKNYGYTF.

This clonotype was seen repeatedly, ten times or more. The chain links TRBV11-2 to TRBJ1-1, with 9 bases fitting TRBD1. V lost 1 base and J lost 4; bases outside the gene matches: 7. CDR3 size: 16 residues. Germline CDR1 is SGHAT and CDR2 is FQNNGV. CDR3 DNA sequence: TGTGCCAGCAGCTTAGCCCCGGGACAGGGATTCACTGAAGCTTTCTTT. Its translation: CASSLAPGQGFTEAFF. Variable domain in full (rest from reference TRBV11-2 and TRBJ1-1): EAGVAQSPRYKIIEKRQSVAFWCNPISGHATLYWYQQILGQGPKLLIQFQNNGVVDDSQLPKDRFSAERLKGVDSTLKIQPAKLEDSAVYLCASSLAPGQGFTEAFFGQGTRLTVV.

In this sample, this clonotype turned up a few times. This chain joins TRBV20-1 and TRBJ1-1; D is ambiguous. The CDR3 runs to 12 residues. The germline CDR1 and CDR2 sequences are DFQATT and SNEGSKA (reference sequence). V was pared by 7 bases and J by 6 bases, with 15 bases between. The CDR3 bases are TGCAGTGTCCCCCCGTGGGGTCCTGAAGCTTTCTTT. It translates to CSVPPWGPEAFF.

There are many counts of this clonotype. CDR3 residues: CSARKREGYNEQFF. The CDR3 DNA follows: TGCAGTGCTAGGAAGCGGGAGGGGTACAATGAGCAGTTCTTC. The chain has TRBV20-1 and TRBJ2-1; TRBD2 aligns across 10 bases. Trimming removed 3 bases from V and 4 bases from J; junction bases left unmatched: 3. CDR1 and CDR2 (germline): DFQATT, SNEGSKA (reference sequence). The CDR3 is made up of 14 amino acids.

This clonotype was seen at least ten times. This rearrangement joins TRBV20-1 to TRBJ1-1, with D possibly being TRBD1 (5 bases). Trimming took off 3 bases at V and 4 bases at J, with 15 bases between the two ends. There are 14 residues in the CDR3. Germline V gene data show CDR1 as DFQATT and CDR2 as SNEGSKA (reference sequence). For the CDR3, the DNA is TGCAGTGCTAGGGTCCAGGGCTCGGGCACTGAAGCTTTCTTT. Translated: CSARVQGSGTEAFF.

V gene TRBV5-1 combines with J gene TRBJ1-1; TRBD1 agrees at 7 bases. The junction had 5 bases not matched to a gene; V was cut back by 6 bases and J by 3 bases. The CDR3 runs to 13 residues. Germline values: CDR1 SGHRS, CDR2 YFSETQ. In DNA form, the CDR3 reads TGCGCCAGCATGGCCCAGGGGGACACTGAAGCTTTCTTT. Translation gives CASMAQGDTEAFF.

The chain couples TRBV20-1 to TRBJ1-4; 7 bases line up with TRBD1. In germline, CDR1 is DFQATT, CDR2 SNEGSKA (reference sequence). The CDR3 covers 15 residues. Losses at the gene ends were 1 base for V and 7 bases for J; bases not matched to a gene: 9. CDR3 sequence reads: CSARGWRGLGEKLFF. CDR3 DNA: TGCAGTGCTAGAGGTTGGAGGGGGCTGGGTGAAAAACTGTTTTTT.

This clonotype was seen repeatedly, ten times or more. The chain links TRBV5-1 to TRBJ1-1; D perhaps matches TRBD1 (5 bases). Trimming took 2 bases from V and 3 from J, leaving 5 bases between them. The CDR3 runs to 12 residues. Per the germline V gene, CDR1 is SGHRS and CDR2 is YFSETQ. DNA of the CDR3: TGCGCCAGCAGCTTAGGGGACACTGAAGCTTTCTTT. It yields the protein CASSLGDTEAFF.

This clonotype was detected many times. The chain recombines TRBV9 with TRBJ2-2; 7 bases align to TRBD2. Germline CDR1 is SGDLS and CDR2 is YYNGEE. This CDR3 is built from 16 residues. V dropped 0 bases and J dropped 3; count of bases not matched to a gene: 5. CDR3 amino acids: CASSVGLAEDTGELFF. The CDR3 nucleotides are TGTGCCAGCAGCGTAGGTCTAGCGGAGGACACCGGGGAGCTGTTTTTT.